The rows below give T cell receptor beta chains drawn from one sample of a study of CD8 T cells in ankylosing spondylitis. TCRdb called the 5' RACE reads again in MiXCR, with one record for every CDR3 protein. The sample shows 250,000 to 350,000 distinct CDR3 sequences, less than 25% of them seen only once. Specimen: blood, either unsorted or a sorted T cell fraction (not recorded which). The receptors were sampled from a female donor with ankylosing spondylitis or in good health (not recorded which). Each CDR3 is given with its conserved first and last residue. A D gene is named only where the DNA matches it firmly. The listing skips clone size in some rows; elsewhere it reads once, few, many or a size class.

TRBJ2-1	.	TRBV5-4	13	few	TGTGCCAGCAGCTCCAATTCCGATAATGAGCAGTTCTTC	CASSSNSDNEQFF
TRBJ2-3	.	TRBV6-1	17	.	TGTGCCAGTTCCCAACCCCGAGAGGGGGGTGCCACAGATACGCAGTATTTT	CASSQPREGGATDTQYF
TRBJ1-1	.	TRBV12-5	13	.	TGTGCTAGTGGTTTAGAGGTGAACACTGAAGCTTTCTTT	CASGLEVNTEAFF
TRBJ2-7	TRBD2	TRBV20-1	17	few	TGCAGTGCTAGATCCCCCCGGAGTAGCGGGAGGGTCAACGAGCAGTACTTC	CSARSPRSSGRVNEQYF
TRBJ2-5	.	TRBV7-2	14	.	TGTGCCAGCAGCTTAATCAGGGGTCGGGAGACCCAGTACTTC	CASSLIRGRETQYF
TRBJ2-6	.	TRBV6-5	14	few	TGTGCCAGCAGTTACCCGGGTTTGGCCAACGTCCTGACTTTC	CASSYPGLANVLTF
TRBJ1-1	.	TRBV5-1	14	few	TGCGCCAGCAGCTTGAAAGCAGGTAACACTGAAGCTTTCTTT	CASSLKAGNTEAFF
TRBJ2-1	.	TRBV7-2	15	few	TGTGCCAGCAGCTCCACCCCCGGGGCGCACAATGAGCAGTTCTTC	CASSSTPGAHNEQFF
TRBJ1-4	TRBD1	TRBV20-1	16	.	TGCAGTGCTAGAGATGTGGGGACAGGGGAGGGCGAAAAACTGTTTTTT	CSARDVGTGEGEKLFF
TRBJ1-6	TRBD1	TRBV2	13	.	TGTGCCAGCAAAGGGACAGATAATTCACCCCTCCACTTT	CASKGTDNSPLHF
TRBJ2-7	.	TRBV12-3/TRBV12-4	14	.	TGTGCCAGCAGTCCACTTAGAATAGCTCGCGAGCAGTACTTC	CASSPLRIAREQYF
TRBJ1-2	.	TRBV7-2	14	many	TGTGCCAGCAGCTTCGGTCAAGCTTACTATGGCTACACCTTC	CASSFGQAYYGYTF
TRBJ1-3	.	TRBV5-1	15	.	TGCGCCAGCAGCCTGGGACCGTCCTCTGGAAACACCATATATTTT	CASSLGPSSGNTIYF
TRBJ2-7	.	TRBV7-2	15	.	TGTGCCAGCAGCTCCTCATTGACAGTACCTAGCAAGCAGTACTTC	CASSSSLTVPSKQYF
TRBJ2-1	.	TRBV19	12	.	TGTGCCAGTAGTATCGGGACCCGCGAGCAGTTCTTC	CASSIGTREQFF
TRBJ2-1	TRBD1	TRBV6-1	16	few	TGTGCCAGCAGCTCCTTAAGGGACAGCTCCTACAATGAGCAGTTCTTC	CASSSLRDSSYNEQFF
TRBJ1-5	.	TRBV12-3/TRBV12-4	14	.	TGTGCCAGCAGTTTAGCCGGGAAAAATCAGCCCCAGCATTTT	CASSLAGKNQPQHF
TRBJ2-7	.	TRBV20-1	14	.	TGCAGTGCTAGTCAGGGACCCTCCGGACTCGAGCAGTACTTC	CSASQGPSGLEQYF
TRBJ2-6	TRBD1	TRBV20-1	17	.	TGCAGTGCTTCAAGCCGGACAGGGAGTGCTGGGGCCAACGTCCTGACTTTC	CSASSRTGSAGANVLTF
TRBJ2-1	.	TRBV3-1	16	few	TGTGCCAGCAGTCGTCTTGGAGGGAGTTCCCACAATGAGCAGTTCTTC	CASSRLGGSSHNEQFF